One sample yielded the 19 T cell receptor beta chains listed below, sequenced in a study of OX40 agonist ivuxolimab in advanced cancers. Libraries were built with the immunoSEQ multiplex PCR assay. What TCRdb holds here is the immuneACCESS table cut down to in-frame rearrangements. Part of the clones is not present; checked against another copy, under half of the missing clones reflect an unresolved V gene, and the others are unexplained. The sample yields 20,000 to 30,000 clones; 80% to 90% were counted once. Of the sample, 40% to 50% falls within the top ten clones. The input for sequencing was CD4+ or CD8+ T cells sorted from blood, taken in a trial of the OX40 agonist ivuxolimab. The receptors stem from an adult with an advanced solid tumor such as melanoma, head and neck, liver or kidney cancer.

V gene TRBV27 combines with J gene TRBJ2-7; 7 positions agree with TRBD2. This CDR3 has 15 amino acids. V lost 3 bases to trimming and J lost 2 bases; unmatched junction nucleotides: 7. Germline CDR1 and CDR2: MNHEY and SMNVEV (reference sequence). The CDR3 sequence: CASSLSAGPTYEQYF. DNA for the CDR3: TGTGCCAGCAGTTTGTCAGCGGGACCCACCTACGAGCAGTACTTC.

The V and J genes are TRBV27 and TRBJ2-1; 9 nucleotides line up with TRBD2. Germline loops: CDR1 MNHEY, CDR2 SMNVEV (reference sequence). The CDR3 runs to 14 residues. V lost 2 bases, J lost 7 bases, and 3 bases stayed unmatched. CDR3: CASSLGSGSNEQFF. DNA for the CDR3: TGTGCCAGCAGTTTAGGTAGCGGGAGTAATGAGCAGTTCTTC.

The chain has TRBV9 and TRBJ2-1, with 13 bases identical to TRBD2. The germline V gene encodes CDR1 SGDLS and CDR2 YYNGEE. The CDR3 has 23 amino acids. V was clipped by 3 bases and J by 0 bases; unmatched bases: 21. As DNA, the CDR3 is TGTGCCAGCAGCGACCCAGACAGCCCTGAAGGGACTAGCGGGGCCCGCTCCTACAATGAGCAGTTCTTC. Amino acids: CASSDPDSPEGTSGARSYNEQFF.

This rearrangement joins TRBV19 to TRBJ2-2; D possibly uses TRBD1 or TRBD2 (6 bases each). Germline CDR1 reads LNHDA; CDR2 reads SQIVND (reference sequence). Trimming cost V 10 bases and J 6 bases, with 18 bases left between them. The length of the CDR3 is 14 residues. CDR3 amino acids: CATMGGPMAGELFF. The CDR3 DNA reads as TGTGCCACCATGGGGGGCCCGATGGCCGGGGAGCTGTTTTTT. Drawing the rest from reference TRBV19 and TRBJ2-2, the complete variable domain is DGGITQSPKYLFRKEGQNVTLSCEQNLNHDAMYWYRQDPGQGLRLIYYSQIVNDFQKGDIAEGYSVSREKKESFPLTVTSAQKNPTAFYLCATMGGPMAGELFFGEGSRLTVL.

This clone was seen a single time. The CDR3 DNA reads as TGTGCCAGTAGTATAGTAGGCACCTGGCAGGACACTGAAGCTTTCTTT. Its protein product is CASSIVGTWQDTEAFF. The chain is built from TRBV19 and TRBJ1-1; D gene ambiguous. The V end lost 1 base, the J end lost 3 bases, and 15 bases lay between the germline ends. The germline CDR1 and CDR2 sequences are LNHDA and SQIVND (reference sequence). The CDR3 contains 16 residues. The full variable domain, in which reference TRBV19 and TRBJ1-1 provide the parts outside the CDR3, is DGGITQSPKYLFRKEGQNVTLSCEQNLNHDAMYWYRQDPGQGLRLIYYSQIVNDFQKGDIAEGYSVSREKKESFPLTVTSAQKNPTAFYLCASSIVGTWQDTEAFFGQGTRLTVV.

To note about this clone: One end of the junction fails to match germline, which may point to a read error. V and J are TRBV6-5 and TRBJ2-7; 9 bases are a match to TRBD1. The germline V gene encodes CDR1 MNHEY and CDR2 SVGAGI. This CDR3 has 14 amino acids. The CDR3 nucleotides read TGTGCCATCAGTGAGACAGGGGGATCCTACGAGCAGTACTTC. Encoded protein: CAISETGGSYEQYF.

The chain recombines TRBV7-8 with TRBJ2-5, with TRBD2 matching over 7 bases. From germline, CDR1 is SGHVS and CDR2 FQNEAQ. CDR3 length: 12 residues. The J segment lost 3 bases and the V segment lost 5 bases, leaving 0 bases of the junction unmatched. CDR3 sequence reads: CASSREEETQYF. The CDR3 DNA follows: TGTGCCAGCAGCCGGGAGGAAGAGACCCAGTACTTC.

The V gene is TRBV27, the J gene TRBJ2-3, with D perhaps TRBD1 (5 bases). Germline loops: CDR1 MNHEY, CDR2 SMNVEV (reference sequence). With 6 bases removed from V and 7 bases from J, the gap between germline ends came to 14 bases. This CDR3 is built from 13 residues. The CDR3 DNA is TGTGCCAGCAGGTCTGGGGCGGCCCATACGCAGTATTTT. It codes for CASRSGAAHTQYF.

The chain employs TRBV6-1 and TRBJ2-7; D remains unclear. The V and J ends lost 3 bases and 2 bases respectively, with 11 bases between them. This CDR3 region has 14 residues. CDR1 and CDR2 (germline): MNHNS, SASEGT. The DNA of the CDR3 is TGTGCCAGCAGTGACTGGACGGTTACCTACGAGCAGTACTTC. Amino acids: CASSDWTVTYEQYF.

This clone was detected once. The chain recombines TRBV19 with TRBJ2-7; 7 bases map to TRBD1. The CDR3 sequence is 15 residues long. Losses at the gene ends were 0 bases for V and 5 bases for J; bases not matched to a gene: 7. Germline CDR1 and CDR2: LNHDA and SQIVND (reference sequence). CDR3 DNA: TGTGCCAGTAGTATAGATCTCAGGGGGTTCAACGAGCAGTACTTC. Translated, it gives CASSIDLRGFNEQYF.

J is TRBJ2-7 and V is TRBV5-1; unclear D gene. The germline V and J ends were trimmed by 1 base and 5 bases, with 10 bases remaining between them. Per germline, CDR1 SGHRS and CDR2 YFSETQ. The CDR3 runs to 13 residues. Here the CDR3 DNA reads TGCGCCAGCAGCTTGAGGGATGGTAACGAGCAGTACTTC. Amino acid sequence: CASSLRDGNEQYF. The variable domain in full, completed from reference TRBV5-1 and TRBJ2-7, reads KAGVTQTPRYLIKTRGQQVTLSCSPISGHRSVSWYQQTPGQGLQFLFEYFSETQRNKGNFPGRFSGRQFSNSRSEMNVSTLELGDSALYLCASSLRDGNEQYFGPGTRLTVT.

This chain links TRBV6-6 with TRBJ1-1, with 9 bases matching TRBD1. The CDR3 runs 14 residues. V was pared by 0 bases and J by 6 bases, with 2 bases of the junction left unmatched. Germline loops: CDR1 MNHNY, CDR2 SVGAGI (reference sequence). CDR3 bases: TGTGCCAGCAGTTACTCACAGGGGGCGGCTGAAGCTTTCTTT. The encoded protein is CASSYSQGAAEAFF.

The chain recombines TRBV28 with TRBJ1-5, with a possible D match to TRBD1 (5 bases). Germline loops: CDR1 MDHEN, CDR2 SYDVKM. This CDR3 comprises 14 residues. The V gene lost 3 bases and the J gene lost 2 bases, with 8 bases spanning the gap. CDR3 sequence reads: CASSFRVGNQPQHF. CDR3 in DNA: TGTGCCAGCAGTTTCAGGGTGGGCAATCAGCCCCAGCATTTT.

The chain combines TRBV11-3 with TRBJ2-5, with D possibly being TRBD2 (5 bases). Germline V gene data show CDR1 as SGHNT and CDR2 as YENEEA. V dropped 3 bases and J dropped 5 bases, with 10 bases sitting between them. CDR3 length: 13 amino acids. The CDR3 here is CASSFRGKETQYF. CDR3 DNA sequence: TGTGCCAGCAGCTTTAGAGGGAAGGAGACCCAGTACTTC.

The V and J genes are TRBV19 and TRBJ2-1; 7 nucleotides match TRBD2. CDR1 LNHDA and CDR2 SQIVND come from the germline V gene (reference sequence). This CDR3 has 15 amino acids. V dropped 7 bases and J dropped 0; count of bases not matched to a gene: 6. This chain's CDR3 is CASKFSSGSYNEQFF. The CDR3 DNA reads TGTGCCAGTAAGTTCTCTAGCGGCTCCTACAATGAGCAGTTCTTC.

The CDR3 DNA follows: TGTGCCAGCAGTTTTCGGGGCCTAAATGAGCAGTTCTTC. It specifies CASSFRGLNEQFF. The chain recombines TRBV28 with TRBJ2-1; D tentatively fits TRBD1 or TRBD2 (5 bases each). V was shortened by 3 bases and J by 7 bases, with 10 bases between the two germline ends. Per the germline V gene, CDR1 is MDHEN and CDR2 is SYDVKM. This CDR3 has 13 amino acids.

This clone was counted only a few times. The gene calls are TRBV29-1 and TRBJ2-7; weak D call: TRBD1 (5 bases). Trimming took 4 bases from V and 0 from J, leaving 10 bases between them. CDR3 length equals 13 residues. The germline gives CDR1 SQVTM, CDR2 ANQGSEA. The CDR3: CSVVWGNSYEQYF. In DNA form, the CDR3 reads TGCAGCGTTGTGTGGGGCAACTCCTACGAGCAGTACTTC.

The V and J genes are TRBV18 and TRBJ1-2, with D uncertain. Germline values: CDR1 KGHSH, CDR2 LQKENI. This CDR3 has 14 amino acids. V gave up 0 bases and J gave up 0 bases, with 5 bases separating them. CDR3 sequence reads: CASSPPSANYGYTF. The CDR3 region has the DNA TGTGCCAGCTCACCACCGTCTGCTAACTATGGCTACACCTTC.

The V and J genes are TRBV30 and TRBJ2-7; D perhaps matches TRBD1 (6 bases). CDR3 length: 15 residues. The V end lost 1 base, the J end lost 5 bases, and 18 bases lay between the germline ends. CDR1 and CDR2 from the germline V gene are GTSNPN and SVGIG (reference sequence). The CDR3 protein is CAWSAKAGVSNEQYF. The CDR3 nucleotides are TGTGCCTGGAGTGCAAAGGCAGGGGTTAGTAACGAGCAGTACTTC.